One and the same sample provided the 20 T cell receptor beta chains below, sequenced in a study of control samples from healthy donors and cancer patients. Assay: immunoSEQ multiplex PCR; the TCRdb copy retains only in-frame clones and omits some. The table lists 150,000 to 200,000 clones, 80% to 95% of them singletons, with 0.65% to 0.85% in the top ten. The specimen sequenced was blood. These receptors all stem from a woman aged 30 to 39 in good health.

The CDR3 nucleotides are TGTGCCAGCAGTCCGGGGACTATTTGGGGTTACGGCTACACCTTC. This encodes CASSPGTIWGYGYTF. V is TRBV28 and J is TRBJ1-2; tentatively, D is TRBD1 (5 bases). The CDR3 is 15 amino acids. The V and J ends lost 5 bases and 8 bases respectively, with 21 bases between them. The V gene's germline CDR1 is MDHEN and CDR2 SYDVKM.

V usage is TRBV7-3 and J usage is TRBJ2-2; D gene ambiguous. CDR1 is SGHTA and CDR2 is FQGTGA in the germline V gene. The CDR3 has 13 residues. V lost 5 bases and J lost 7, with 11 bases in between. The CDR3 is CASSPTRDGELFF. CDR3 DNA: TGTGCCAGCAGCCCCACCCGTGACGGGGAGCTGTTTTTT.

This sequence joins TRBV7-9 and TRBJ1-1, with no clear D. V was pared by 3 bases and J by 4 bases, with 15 bases between. The CDR3 sequence is 15 residues long. Per germline, CDR1 SEHNR and CDR2 FQNEAQ (reference sequence). CDR3: CASSFGRAVGTEAFF. The CDR3 nucleotides read TGTGCCAGCAGCTTCGGACGGGCCGTGGGCACTGAAGCTTTCTTT.

This rearrangement joins TRBV11-2 to TRBJ2-3; TRBD2 matches at 13 bases. In germline, CDR1 is SGHAT, CDR2 FQNNGV. V trimming: 1 base; J trimming: 6 bases; junction bases outside the gene matches: 7. There are 17 residues in the CDR3. CDR3 residues: CASSLGGGLAGLDTQYF. CDR3 bases: TGTGCCAGCAGCTTAGGGGGGGGACTAGCGGGACTGGATACGCAGTATTTT.

The chain uses TRBV10-3 and TRBJ2-1; 7 bases agree with TRBD1. The CDR3 loop spans 15 amino acids. The ends lost 2 bases at V and 4 bases at J; junction bases unmatched: 5. Germline CDR1 ENHRY, CDR2 SYGVKD. The CDR3 DNA sequence: TGTGCCATCAGTGAGACAGGGGAGCTTTACAATGAGCAGTTCTTC. Translating gives CAISETGELYNEQFF.

The chain employs TRBV29-1 and TRBJ2-3; D is perhaps TRBD2 (6 bases). Trimming cost V 5 bases and J 1 base, with 13 bases left between them. This CDR3 region has 14 residues. CDR1 and CDR2 (germline): SQVTM, ANQGSEA. The CDR3 coding sequence is TGCAGCGTTCTTACCTGGGAGGGCACAGATACGCAGTATTTT. It yields the protein CSVLTWEGTDTQYF.

The genes are TRBV7-9 and TRBJ2-2, with D perhaps TRBD1 or TRBD2 (6 bases each). Germline V gene sequence: CDR1 SEHNR, CDR2 FQNEAQ (reference sequence). The CDR3 is 13 residues long. V was trimmed by 10 bases and J by 4 bases, leaving 13 bases between them. The CDR3 is CATERGVTGELFF. In nucleotides, the CDR3 is TGTGCCACAGAAAGGGGGGTCACCGGGGAGCTGTTTTTT. Full variable domain (missing parts from reference TRBV7-9 and TRBJ2-2): DTGVSQNPRHKITKRGQNVTFRCDPISEHNRLYWYRQTLGQGPEFLTYFQNEAQLEKSRLLSDRFSAERPKGSFSTLEIQRTEQGDSAMYLCATERGVTGELFFGEGSRLTVL.

The rearrangement links TRBV6-4 to TRBJ2-3; no reliable D call. Germline lookup yields CDR1 MRHNA and CDR2 SNTAGT. The CDR3 has 12 amino acids. V lost 3 bases to trimming and J lost 3 bases, with 4 bases between them. The DNA for the CDR3 is TGTGCCAGCAGTGAGGGGACAGATACGCAGTATTTT. Translation: CASSEGTDTQYF.

CDR3 region: CASSHSLGGTAKNIQYF. The CDR3 DNA sequence: TGCGCCAGCAGCCACTCCCTTGGCGGGACAGCCAAAAACATTCAGTACTTC. J is TRBJ2-4 and V is TRBV4-1, with TRBD2 as a possible D gene (6 bases). V gave up 3 bases and J gave up 0 bases, with 15 bases separating them. The CDR3 is 17 residues long. CDR1 is MGHRA and CDR2 is YSYEKL in the germline V gene.

This chain joins TRBV6-5 and TRBJ1-6; D is uncertain. Trimming pared 4 bases from V and 0 bases from J, leaving 10 bases between. The CDR3 consists of 16 residues. CDR1 is MNHEY, CDR2 SVGAGI, per germline. CDR3 protein: CASSSFYYSYNSPLHF. The CDR3 nucleotides are TGTGCCAGCAGTTCCTTCTACTACTCCTATAATTCACCCCTCCACTTT.

The gene calls are TRBV6-4 and TRBJ2-1, with 8 bases matching TRBD2. The CDR3 is 15 amino acids. CDR1 and CDR2 from the germline V gene are MRHNA and SNTAGT. Losses at the gene ends were 3 bases for V and 7 bases for J; bases not matched to a gene: 8. The CDR3 region has the DNA TGTGCCAGCAGTGATAGGGGAAGCGGGAGTAATGAGCAGTTCTTC. It is translated as CASSDRGSGSNEQFF.

The CDR3 region is CASRTTENTEAFF. The CDR3 coding sequence is TGTGCCAGCAGAACGACAGAGAACACTGAAGCTTTCTTT. This chain uses TRBV6-5 with TRBJ1-1; D perhaps matches TRBD1 (5 bases). CDR1 and CDR2 from the germline V gene are MNHEY and SVGAGI. V shed 6 bases and J shed 1 base, with 9 bases lying between them. This CDR3 has 13 residues.

The V gene is TRBV5-1, the J gene TRBJ2-3, with 11 bases matching TRBD2. Germline CDR1 reads SGHRS; CDR2 reads YFSETQ. V dropped 4 bases and J dropped 6; count of bases not matched to a gene: 7. The CDR3 has 15 amino acids. The CDR3 is CASSPTSGNDDTQYF. As DNA, the CDR3 is TGCGCCAGCAGCCCGACTAGCGGGAATGACGATACGCAGTATTTT.

This clone has only a few counts. The genes are TRBV4-1 and TRBJ2-6; D uncertain. The CDR3 contains 16 residues. The V end lost 5 bases, the J end lost 0 bases, and 11 bases lay between the germline ends. Germline loops: CDR1 MGHRA, CDR2 YSYEKL. This CDR3 is CASSEATRSGANVLTF. The CDR3 coding sequence is TGCGCCAGCAGCGAGGCGACCCGCTCTGGGGCCAACGTCCTGACTTTC.

The chain has TRBV10-3 and TRBJ2-1; 8 bases map to TRBD2. Losses at the gene ends were 0 bases for V and 2 bases for J; bases not matched to a gene: 12. The CDR3 is 19 residues long. The germline CDR1 and CDR2 sequences are ENHRY and SYGVKD. The CDR3 region has the DNA TGTGCCATCAGTGAGTCCAGTGGTACAGAGCGGGGGCCCTACAATGAGCAGTTCTTC. Its protein product is CAISESSGTERGPYNEQFF.

V is TRBV6-4 and J is TRBJ2-2; D unclear. CDR1 is MRHNA, CDR2 SNTAGT, per germline. Trimming shortened V by 0 bases and J by 6 bases, and 8 bases separated the two germline ends. This CDR3 is built from 14 residues. The CDR3 here is CASSDSVSPGELFF. CDR3 DNA: TGTGCCAGCAGTGACTCGGTGTCCCCCGGGGAGCTGTTTTTT.

V is TRBV9 and J is TRBJ1-5; TRBD1 might be the D (5 bases). The CDR3 is made up of 20 amino acids. Germline values: CDR1 SGDLS, CDR2 YYNGEE. Trimming took off 3 bases at V and 0 bases at J, with 25 bases between the two ends. The chain's CDR3 is CASSERTGTRGPYSNQPQHF. The CDR3 DNA reads TGTGCCAGCAGCGAACGGACCGGGACGAGGGGACCCTATAGCAATCAGCCCCAGCATTTT.

The genes are TRBV19 and TRBJ2-7; the D is unclear. The V gene lost 5 bases and the J gene lost 3 bases, with 11 bases spanning the gap. The CDR3 length is 13 residues. Per the germline V gene, CDR1 is LNHDA and CDR2 is SQIVND (reference sequence). CDR3 in DNA: TGTGCCAGTAGTGACGGCCATCTCTACGAGCAGTACTTC. This gives the protein CASSDGHLYEQYF. Filled out from reference TRBV19 and TRBJ2-7, the complete variable domain reads DGGITQSPKYLFRKEGQNVTLSCEQNLNHDAMYWYRQDPGQGLRLIYYSQIVNDFQKGDIAEGYSVSREKKESFPLTVTSAQKNPTAFYLCASSDGHLYEQYFGPGTRLTVT.

The V gene is TRBV6-1, the J gene TRBJ2-3; D is perhaps TRBD2 (6 bases). CDR1 is MNHNS, CDR2 SASEGT, per germline. The CDR3 covers 16 residues. V gave up 2 bases and J gave up 2 bases, with 14 bases separating them. CDR3: CASSESRILATDTQYF. CDR3 nucleotide sequence: TGTGCCAGCAGTGAATCTCGGATACTAGCCACAGATACGCAGTATTTT.

V is TRBV19 and J is TRBJ1-5, with D tentatively TRBD1 (6 bases). V was shortened by 10 bases and J by 6 bases, with 16 bases between the two germline ends. Germline CDR1 is LNHDA and CDR2 is SQIVND (reference sequence). There are 13 residues in the CDR3. DNA for the CDR3: TGTGCCAAGAGACAGGTGGGAGTTCAGCCCCAGCATTTT. Translated, it gives CAKRQVGVQPQHF.